The rows below give T cell receptor beta chains drawn from one sample of a study of regulatory T cells in long-lasting Graves disease. In TCRdb, the multiplex PCR reads were re-called with MiXCR into one record per CDR3 protein. The table has some 460,000 distinct CDR3 sequences, about a sixth seen once. The sample was also reused in another study, on T cells in Graves' hyperthyroidism and ophthalmopathy.

This specimen was peripheral blood mononuclear cells (PBMCs), taken at new diagnosis, from a patient treated with antithyroid drugs. The receptors originated from a man between 35 and 55 years old with Graves disease. Each CDR3 is given with its conserved first and last residue. D genes are given only for firm matches. Some rows have no size entry. The others give once, few or many, or a class for an expanded clone.

cdr3_nt	cdr3_aa	d_call	clone_size	v_call	j_call
TGCAGTGCTAGAGATGAGACCAGACCGGATATTGAGCAGTTCTTC	CSARDETRPDIEQFF	-	many	TRBV20-1	TRBJ2-1
TGTGCCAGCCGTGGGGAGGCCTCCTACAATGAGCAGTTCTTC	CASRGEASYNEQFF	-	many	TRBV28	TRBJ2-1
TGCGCCAGCACCCTTGACAAGGGGGGGGAGTGGGCCAACGTCCTGACTTTC	CASTLDKGGEWANVLTF	-	many	TRBV10-1	TRBJ2-6
TGTGCCAGCAGCCCGCCGACCTGGGCGGGCCACGAGCAGTACTTC	CASSPPTWAGHEQYF	-	few	TRBV7-9	TRBJ2-7
TGTGCCAGCAGTTATACCCAGCGGGAGGGCCTGGAGCAGACCCAGTACTTC	CASSYTQREGLEQTQYF	TRBD2	many	TRBV6-9	TRBJ2-5
TGTGCCAGCAGTTTAAGGGACAGTCAAGCTTTCTTT	CASSLRDSQAFF	TRBD1	many	TRBV12-3/TRBV12-4	TRBJ1-1
TGTGCCAGCAGTGGACACCGGGGTAACTATGGCTACACCTTC	CASSGHRGNYGYTF	-	many	TRBV27	TRBJ1-2
TGTGCCAGCAGCTTAGACAGCCGCCAAGAGACCCAGTACTTC	CASSLDSRQETQYF	-	many	TRBV11-2	TRBJ2-5
TGCAGTGCTAGAGCGGGACAGGCGAACACAGATACGCAGTATTTT	CSARAGQANTDTQYF	TRBD1	many	TRBV20-1	TRBJ2-3
TGCAGCGCCCGGACAGTCAGTAATGAAAAACTGTTTTTT	CSARTVSNEKLFF	-	many	TRBV29-1	TRBJ1-4
TGTGCCAGCAGTTCTATGGACAGCGGCCAAAGGGGGGAGCAGTACTTC	CASSSMDSGQRGEQYF	-	many	TRBV6-5	TRBJ2-7
TGCAGTGCTAGGACAGGGAATTCTGGGTACGAGCAGTACTTC	CSARTGNSGYEQYF	TRBD1	many	TRBV20-1	TRBJ2-7
TGTGCCAGCAGCCGGACAGATGAAAGCCCCGAGCAGTACTTC	CASSRTDESPEQYF	-	few	TRBV7-9	TRBJ2-7
TGTGCCAGCAGCCTAGCGAGGAACACTGAAGCTTTCTTT	CASSLARNTEAFF	-	many	TRBV11-2	TRBJ1-1
TGCGCCAGCAGCTTGGGGCCAGCGGGAACGGGGGATACGCAGTATTTT	CASSLGPAGTGDTQYF	TRBD2	-	TRBV5-1	TRBJ2-3
TGTGCCAGCAGTGCCGGGGGTGGGGGGTTCACTGAAGCTTTCTTT	CASSAGGGGFTEAFF	-	few	TRBV6-1	TRBJ1-1
TGTGCCAGCAGTGAACCGGGACAGGGAAGGAAGGAAAAACTGTTTTTT	CASSEPGQGRKEKLFF	TRBD1	-	TRBV6-2/TRBV6-3	TRBJ1-4
TGTGCCAGCAGCTTACCGGGGCTCTCATCACCCCTCCACTTT	CASSLPGLSSPLHF	-	many	TRBV11-2	TRBJ1-6
TGTGCCAGCAGTTACTATGAACGATCTGGGACAGCAAACACCGGGGAGCTGTTTTTT	CASSYYERSGTANTGELFF	TRBD1	few	TRBV6-2/TRBV6-3	TRBJ2-2
TGCAGCGTTAGACAGGGGGCTTACGAGCAGTACTTC	CSVRQGAYEQYF	TRBD1	-	TRBV29-1	TRBJ2-7
TGTGCCAGCAGTTCGAGCGGAAGCTCCTACAATGAGCAGTTCTTC	CASSSSGSSYNEQFF	-	many	TRBV5-1	TRBJ2-1
TGTGCCAGCAGCTTAGATAAATCCCGAAGCTCCTACGAGCAGTACTTC	CASSLDKSRSSYEQYF	-	many	TRBV11-2	TRBJ2-7
TGTGCCAGCAGTTCACCCAGCCCGACAGGGTTTGTAGATACGCAGTATTTT	CASSSPSPTGFVDTQYF	TRBD1	few	TRBV12-3/TRBV12-4	TRBJ2-3
TGTGCCAGCAGTGCTATAGCGGGAGCGACGAATCACAATGAGCAGTTCTTC	CASSAIAGATNHNEQFF	TRBD2	many	TRBV2	TRBJ2-1
TGTGCCAGCAGCTTAGGAGGCTTGGCCGGATTAACCTACGAGCAGTACTTC	CASSLGGLAGLTYEQYF	-	once	TRBV11-2	TRBJ2-7
TGTGCCAGCAGCTTGGGACAGTCCATAAATCAGCCCCAGCATTTT	CASSLGQSINQPQHF	-	many	TRBV5-5	TRBJ1-5
TGTGCCACCAGTGATCCGAGGGAACCGGGACAGGGGCATTACGGGACCCAGTACTTC	CATSDPREPGQGHYGTQYF	TRBD1	many	TRBV24-1	TRBJ2-5
TGCGCCAGCAGCTTGGCAGCGGGAGTAAGAAATGAGCAGTTCTTC	CASSLAAGVRNEQFF	TRBD2	many	TRBV5-1	TRBJ2-1
TGTGCCAGCAGTTACCTTAGCGGGAGGGCCTTTGGCACAGATACGCAGTATTTT	CASSYLSGRAFGTDTQYF	TRBD2	many	TRBV6-5	TRBJ2-3
TGTGCCAGCAGCGCGGGGACCGGGACAGGGGGCGAGCAGTACTTC	CASSAGTGTGGEQYF	TRBD1	few	TRBV9	TRBJ2-7
TGTGCCAGCAGCCGCAAATCGACAGATACGCAGTATTTT	CASSRKSTDTQYF	-	-	TRBV5-5	TRBJ2-3
TGTGCCAGCAGCTTAGGTGGGATGAGTTACGAGCAGTACTTC	CASSLGGMSYEQYF	-	few	TRBV7-3	TRBJ2-7
TGTGCCAGCAGTTCAGGACCGGATGGGTCTCTCTACACCTTC	CASSSGPDGSLYTF	-	many	TRBV6-5	TRBJ1-2
TGCAGTGCTGGAGTCATAGTCGGGAATGAAAAACTGTTTTTT	CSAGVIVGNEKLFF	-	few	TRBV20-1	TRBJ1-4
TGCAGTGCTGACGACAGGGCCCGAGAGGGCAATCAGCCCCAGCATTTT	CSADDRAREGNQPQHF	TRBD1	few	TRBV20-1	TRBJ1-5
TGTGCCACCAGCAGAGGCAGGGGGCAAAGTGGCGGGGAGCTGTTTTTT	CATSRGRGQSGGELFF	TRBD1	-	TRBV15	TRBJ2-2
TGTGCCAGCAGTTACGGTGGCGGCACCCGGAACACTGAAGCTTTCTTT	CASSYGGGTRNTEAFF	-	many	TRBV6-5	TRBJ1-1
TGCGCCAGCAGCTTGGTGTCTAACTCCTACAATGAGCAGTTCTTC	CASSLVSNSYNEQFF	-	many	TRBV5-1	TRBJ2-1
TGCGCCAGTAGCCAGGGACCTAACTATGGCTACACCTTC	CASSQGPNYGYTF	-	-	TRBV5-1	TRBJ1-2
TGTGCCAGCAGCTTAGTCAGCTCTACCTATTCACCCCTCCACTTT	CASSLVSSTYSPLHF	-	-	TRBV7-3	TRBJ1-6
TGTGCCAGCAGTGGGGGACTAGCGGGGAAGAACACCGGGGAGCTGTTTTTT	CASSGGLAGKNTGELFF	TRBD2	-	TRBV25-1	TRBJ2-2
TGCGCCAGCAGCTTGGTTGGCGGGGAGGACACTGAAGCTTTCTTT	CASSLVGGEDTEAFF	-	few	TRBV5-1	TRBJ1-1
TGTGCCAGCAGCCAAGCACAGGGCCCTGAAGCTTCCTTT	CASSQAQGPEASF	-	-	TRBV3-1	TRBJ1-1
TGTGCCAGCAGCTCCGGGCCCTCGTACCAAGAGACCCAGTACTTC	CASSSGPSYQETQYF	-	many	TRBV11-2	TRBJ2-5
TGTGCCTGGAATGAGGGGTTCACCGGGGAGCTGTTTTTT	CAWNEGFTGELFF	-	few	TRBV30	TRBJ2-2
TGCGCCAGCAGCCTGGGACCGATTAACTACGAGCAGTACTTC	CASSLGPINYEQYF	-	many	TRBV5-1	TRBJ2-7
TGCAGCGTTGAAATGGGCCCATCGGAGACCCAGTACTTC	CSVEMGPSETQYF	-	many	TRBV29-1	TRBJ2-5
TGTGCCACCAGGGCAGGGCCCTTCGGGGAGCAGTTCTTC	CATRAGPFGEQFF	-	many	TRBV24-1	TRBJ2-1